The present T cell receptor beta chain was sequenced within a study of cytomegalovirus exposure and HLA in healthy donors. Study-level results: Earlier analysis looked at TCR beta V segments, and most were productive about 87% or about 30% of the time.

With regard to this clone: Its antigen is undetermined.

PCR primers comprised 60 Vbeta and 13 Jbeta primers. TCRdb keeps only in-frame clones here, not all; method: immunoSEQ multiplex PCR. Here the sample spans 140,000 to 150,000 clones, just under 85% being singletons. Though probably carrying unrecorded immune exposures, donors were nominally healthy at sampling. This receptor was taken from an older woman in good health and CMV-seropositive. The specimen was PBMCs.

CDR3 DNA sequence: TGTGCCTGGAGTTCGACAGGGCTGAGCATTCAGTACTTC. Its translation: CAWSSTGLSIQYF. The chain carries TRBV30 and TRBJ2-4; 7 nucleotides agree with TRBD1. Germline loops: CDR1 GTSNPN, CDR2 SVGIG (reference sequence). The length of the CDR3 is 13 residues. After removal of 2 bases from V and 9 bases from J, the junction contained 7 bases not matched to a gene.